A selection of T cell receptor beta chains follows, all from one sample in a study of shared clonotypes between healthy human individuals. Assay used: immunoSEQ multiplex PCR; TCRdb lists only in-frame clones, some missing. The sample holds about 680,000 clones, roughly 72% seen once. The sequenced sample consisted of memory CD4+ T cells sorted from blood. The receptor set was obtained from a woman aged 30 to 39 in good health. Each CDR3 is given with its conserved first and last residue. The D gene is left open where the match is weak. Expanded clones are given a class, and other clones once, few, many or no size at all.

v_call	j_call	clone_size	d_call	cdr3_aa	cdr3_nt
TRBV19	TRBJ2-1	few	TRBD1	CASIGSKTGFFAYNEQFF	TGTGCCAGTATCGGCTCCAAGACAGGGTTCTTCGCCTACAATGAGCAGTTCTTC
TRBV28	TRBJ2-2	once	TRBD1	CASTPGQGITGELFF	TGTGCCAGCACCCCGGGACAGGGGATCACCGGGGAGCTGTTTTTT
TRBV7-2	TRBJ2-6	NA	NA	CASSLVMGRTGANVLTF	TGTGCCAGCAGCTTAGTTATGGGGCGAACTGGGGCCAACGTCCTGACTTTC
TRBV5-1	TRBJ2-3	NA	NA	CASSLGGVSDTQYF	TGCGCCAGCAGCTTGGGAGGGGTATCAGATACGCAGTATTTT
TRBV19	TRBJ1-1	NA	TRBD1	CASSLARTGESTEAFF	TGTGCCAGTAGTCTTGCTCGGACAGGGGAGAGCACTGAAGCTTTCTTT
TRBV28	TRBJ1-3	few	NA	CASSLRGSGNTIYF	TGTGCCAGCAGTTTACGGGGCTCTGGAAACACCATATATTTT
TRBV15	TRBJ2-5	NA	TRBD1	CATGGQNKETQYF	TGTGCCACCGGGGGACAGAACAAGGAGACCCAGTACTTC
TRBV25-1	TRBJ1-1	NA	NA	CASSGHALTGRSEAFF	TGTGCCAGCAGTGGCCACGCCTTAACAGGGAGGTCTGAAGCTTTCTTT
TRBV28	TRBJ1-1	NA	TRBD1	CASIPPGQGVKAFF	TGTGCCAGCATCCCACCGGGACAGGGAGTCAAAGCTTTCTTT
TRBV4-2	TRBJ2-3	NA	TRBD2	CASSQGTSGDTVGYTQYF	TGTGCCAGCAGCCAAGGTACTAGCGGAGACACCGTTGGGTATACGCAGTATTTT
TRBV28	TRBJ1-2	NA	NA	CASSSGQYIDGYTF	TGTGCCAGCAGTTCCGGACAGTACATCGATGGCTACACCTTC
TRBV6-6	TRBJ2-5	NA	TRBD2	CASGTSGNQETQYF	TGTGCCAGCGGGACTAGCGGGAATCAAGAGACCCAGTACTTC
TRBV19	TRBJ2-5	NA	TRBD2	CASSITSGSVQETQYF	TGTGCCAGTAGTATTACTAGCGGGAGCGTACAAGAGACCCAGTACTTC
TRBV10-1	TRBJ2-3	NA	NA	CASSESDSHTQYF	TGCGCCAGCAGTGAGTCGGACTCACATACGCAGTATTTT
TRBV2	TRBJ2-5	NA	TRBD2	CASSGTSFSETQYF	TGTGCCAGCAGCGGGACTAGCTTTTCTGAGACCCAGTACTTC
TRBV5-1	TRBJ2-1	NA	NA	CASSLGAVGYNEQFF	TGCGCCAGCAGCTTGGGGGCGGTGGGGTACAATGAGCAGTTCTTC
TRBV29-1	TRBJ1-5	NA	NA	CSVAKEGNQPQHF	TGCAGCGTTGCGAAGGAGGGAAATCAGCCCCAGCATTTT
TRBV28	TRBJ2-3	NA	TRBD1	CASRPGQGTDTQYF	TGTGCCAGCAGACCGGGACAGGGCACAGATACGCAGTATTTT
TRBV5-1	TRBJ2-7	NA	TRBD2	CASTTSGSSYEQYF	TGCGCCAGCACAACTAGCGGGAGCTCCTACGAGCAGTACTTC
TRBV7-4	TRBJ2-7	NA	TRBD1	CASSSRTGGPEQYF	TGTGCCAGCAGCTCTCGGACAGGGGGCCCCGAGCAGTACTTC
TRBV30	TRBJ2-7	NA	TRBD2	CAWSGTSGRSSYEQYF	TGTGCCTGGAGTGGGACTAGCGGGCGTAGCTCCTACGAGCAGTACTTC
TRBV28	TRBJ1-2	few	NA	CASSLVGGQNYGYTF	TGTGCCAGCAGTTTAGTGGGGGGGCAAAACTATGGCTACACCTTC
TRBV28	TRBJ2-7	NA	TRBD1	CASSATGGRYF	TGTGCCAGCAGTGCCACAGGGGGCAGGTACTTC
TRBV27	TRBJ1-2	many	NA	CASIAGYGYTF	TGTGCCAGCATTGCGGGCTATGGCTACACCTTC
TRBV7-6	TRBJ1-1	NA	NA	CASSLTDRSNTEAFF	TGTGCCAGCAGCTTGACGGACAGATCGAACACTGAAGCTTTCTTT
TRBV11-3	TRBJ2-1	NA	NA	CASSLTVYNEQFF	TGTGCCAGCAGCTTGACAGTCTACAATGAGCAGTTCTTC
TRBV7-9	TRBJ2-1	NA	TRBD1	CASSVGTGVIYNEQFF	TGTGCCAGCAGCGTAGGGACAGGGGTTATTTACAATGAGCAGTTCTTC
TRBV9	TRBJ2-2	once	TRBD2	CASSVGLAGAGELFF	TGTGCCAGCAGCGTAGGGCTAGCGGGAGCCGGGGAGCTGTTTTTT
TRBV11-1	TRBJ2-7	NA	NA	CASSSGLGAYEQYF	TGTGCCAGCAGCTCGGGACTGGGAGCCTACGAGCAGTACTTC
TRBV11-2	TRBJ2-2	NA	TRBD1	CASSAQGAVGELFF	TGTGCCAGCAGCGCACAGGGGGCGGTCGGGGAGCTGTTTTTT
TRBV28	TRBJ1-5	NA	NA	CATRRGIGNQPQHF	TGTGCCACCCGAAGAGGGATAGGCAATCAGCCCCAGCATTTT
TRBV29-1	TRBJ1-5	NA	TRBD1	CSVAAGTGGNQPQHF	TGCAGCGTCGCTGCCGGGACAGGCGGCAATCAGCCCCAGCATTTT
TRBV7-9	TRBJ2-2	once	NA	CASSLAHSGELFF	TGTGCCAGCAGCTTAGCACACTCCGGGGAGCTGTTTTTT
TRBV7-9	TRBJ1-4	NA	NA	CASSYRQDNEKLFF	TGTGCCAGCAGCTACCGACAGGATAATGAAAAACTGTTTTTT
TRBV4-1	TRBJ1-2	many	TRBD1	CASSQVLTGTGNGYTF	TGCGCCAGCAGCCAAGTCCTGACCGGGACAGGGAATGGCTACACCTTC
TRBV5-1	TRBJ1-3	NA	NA	CASSLAVNWAGNTIYF	TGCGCCAGCAGCTTGGCGGTTAACTGGGCTGGAAACACCATATATTTT
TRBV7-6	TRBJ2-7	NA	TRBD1	CASSPGTGLGQYF	TGTGCCAGCAGCCCAGGGACAGGCCTCGGGCAGTACTTC
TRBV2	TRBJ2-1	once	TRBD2	CASSMTSGSYNEQFF	TGTGCCAGCAGCATGACTAGCGGGAGCTACAATGAGCAGTTCTTC
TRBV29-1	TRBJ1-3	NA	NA	CSVDLGGVSGNTIYF	TGCAGCGTTGATTTGGGGGGGGTCTCTGGAAACACCATATATTTT
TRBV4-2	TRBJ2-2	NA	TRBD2	CASSQDPRGGLANTGELFF	TGTGCCAGCAGCCAAGACCCTCGGGGGGGGCTTGCCAACACCGGGGAGCTGTTTTTT
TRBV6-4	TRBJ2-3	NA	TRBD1	CASSTAGGTQYF	TGTGCCAGTTCCACCGCAGGGGGTACGCAGTATTTT
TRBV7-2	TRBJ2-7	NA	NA	CASSLGPSGYEQYF	TGTGCCAGCAGCTTAGGACCGTCGGGCTACGAGCAGTACTTC